The rows below give T cell receptor beta chains drawn from one sample of a study of blood T cell repertoires in COVID-19. Profiling relied on immunoSEQ multiplex PCR, and the TCRdb table lists in-frame clones only, not all of them. The profile shows 130,000 to 150,000 clones, about 79% of them singletons. Material for sequencing was PBMCs or T cells enriched from blood (not recorded which). The receptors here all came from a man aged 50-59 years who had recovered from COVID-19. The CDR3 runs from the conserved cysteine through the conserved F or W. Each record gives: V gene, D gene, J gene, clone size, CDR3 protein, CDR3 DNA. D genes are given only for firm matches. The size field is filled for only some rows; it gives once, few, many or a size class.

v_gene: TRBV7-3; d_gene: NA; j_gene: TRBJ2-5; abundance: NA; CDR3aa: CASSPGVQETQYF; CDR3nt: TGTGCCAGCAGCCCCGGAGTACAAGAGACCCAGTACTTC
v_gene: TRBV21-1; d_gene: NA; j_gene: TRBJ2-7; abundance: NA; CDR3aa: CASSKGHRAYEQYF; CDR3nt: TGTGCCAGCAGCAAGGGACACAGAGCCTACGAGCAGTACTTC
v_gene: TRBV10-3; d_gene: NA; j_gene: TRBJ2-1; abundance: NA; CDR3aa: CAIMAGSSSYNEQFF; CDR3nt: TGTGCCATCATGGCGGGGTCAAGCTCCTACAATGAGCAGTTCTTC
v_gene: TRBV6-6; d_gene: NA; j_gene: TRBJ2-5; abundance: NA; CDR3aa: CASSRWGEQETQYF; CDR3nt: TGTGCCAGCAGTCGCTGGGGCGAACAAGAGACCCAGTACTTC
v_gene: TRBV11-2; d_gene: TRBD2; j_gene: TRBJ2-5; abundance: NA; CDR3aa: CASSIGLAGTETQYF; CDR3nt: TGTGCCAGCAGCATCGGACTAGCGGGGACCGAGACCCAGTACTTC
v_gene: TRBV9; d_gene: TRBD1; j_gene: TRBJ1-6; abundance: NA; CDR3aa: CASSVDRASGSPLHF; CDR3nt: TGTGCCAGCAGCGTGGACAGGGCGTCCGGTTCACCCCTCCACTTT
v_gene: TRBV19; d_gene: NA; j_gene: TRBJ1-1; abundance: NA; CDR3aa: CASSIVGTISGEAFF; CDR3nt: TGTGCCAGTAGTATAGTCGGAACGATTTCGGGTGAAGCTTTCTTT
v_gene: TRBV24-1; d_gene: NA; j_gene: TRBJ1-5; abundance: NA; CDR3aa: CATTHLAVSNQPQHF; CDR3nt: TGTGCCACCACCCACCTCGCGGTAAGCAATCAGCCCCAGCATTTT
v_gene: TRBV28; d_gene: NA; j_gene: TRBJ2-7; abundance: NA; CDR3aa: CASSLTGTRSYEQYF; CDR3nt: TGTGCCAGCAGCCTGACCGGGACACGTTCCTACGAGCAGTACTTC
v_gene: TRBV7-2; d_gene: NA; j_gene: TRBJ2-5; abundance: NA; CDR3aa: CASSFQGIETQYF; CDR3nt: TGTGCCAGCAGCTTCCAGGGTATAGAGACCCAGTACTTC
v_gene: TRBV4-3; d_gene: NA; j_gene: TRBJ1-1; abundance: NA; CDR3aa: CASSQLTAGAGNTEAFF; CDR3nt: TGCGCCAGCAGCCAACTAACGGCAGGGGCTGGAAACACTGAAGCTTTCTTT
v_gene: TRBV4-2; d_gene: TRBD2; j_gene: TRBJ2-7; abundance: few; CDR3aa: CASSQPGLAGSYEQYF; CDR3nt: TGTGCCAGCAGCCAGCCCGGACTAGCGGGGTCCTACGAGCAGTACTTC
v_gene: TRBV27; d_gene: NA; j_gene: TRBJ2-7; abundance: NA; CDR3aa: CASSSSLTYEQYF; CDR3nt: TGTGCCAGCAGTTCCTCCCTAACCTACGAGCAGTACTTC
v_gene: TRBV29-1; d_gene: NA; j_gene: TRBJ2-5; abundance: NA; CDR3aa: CSVVWAGETQYF; CDR3nt: TGCAGCGTTGTTTGGGCGGGAGAGACCCAGTACTTC
v_gene: TRBV12-5; d_gene: NA; j_gene: TRBJ2-1; abundance: NA; CDR3aa: CASEGPVRNEQFF; CDR3nt: TGTGCTAGTGAGGGGCCCGTACGTAATGAGCAGTTCTTC
v_gene: TRBV4-3; d_gene: NA; j_gene: TRBJ1-3; abundance: once; CDR3aa: CASSPSTASGNTIYF; CDR3nt: TGCGCCAGCAGCCCGTCCACAGCCTCTGGAAACACCATATATTTT
v_gene: TRBV18; d_gene: TRBD1; j_gene: TRBJ2-5; abundance: NA; CDR3aa: CASSRTGDQETQYF; CDR3nt: TGTGCCAGCTCACGGACAGGGGACCAAGAGACCCAGTACTTC
v_gene: TRBV11-2; d_gene: TRBD1; j_gene: TRBJ2-1; abundance: NA; CDR3aa: CASSIQGQGRNEQFF; CDR3nt: TGTGCCAGCAGTATCCAAGGACAGGGTAGGAATGAGCAGTTCTTC
v_gene: TRBV7-2; d_gene: TRBD1; j_gene: TRBJ2-7; abundance: once; CDR3aa: CASSLAQGLEQYF; CDR3nt: TGTGCCAGCAGCTTAGCACAGGGGTTAGAGCAGTACTTC
v_gene: TRBV6-1; d_gene: TRBD2; j_gene: TRBJ2-5; abundance: medium-sized; CDR3aa: CASSELAGGQETQYF; CDR3nt: TGTGCCAGCAGTGAACTAGCGGGGGGGCAAGAGACCCAGTACTTC
v_gene: TRBV11-2; d_gene: NA; j_gene: TRBJ1-1; abundance: NA; CDR3aa: CASRSGGTEAFF; CDR3nt: TGTGCCAGCAGGAGCGGAGGCACTGAAGCTTTCTTT
v_gene: TRBV6-4; d_gene: TRBD1; j_gene: TRBJ1-2; abundance: NA; CDR3aa: CASSNSGTGFYGYTF; CDR3nt: TGTGCCAGCAGCAACTCCGGGACAGGGTTCTATGGCTACACCTTC
v_gene: TRBV30; d_gene: TRBD1; j_gene: TRBJ2-2; abundance: NA; CDR3aa: CAWSGDTGANTGELFF; CDR3nt: TGTGCCTGGAGTGGGGATACAGGGGCGAACACCGGGGAGCTGTTTTTT
v_gene: TRBV24-1; d_gene: TRBD1; j_gene: TRBJ1-2; abundance: NA; CDR3aa: CATSDSPGQGAQGYTF; CDR3nt: TGTGCCACCAGTGATTCGCCGGGACAGGGGGCGCAGGGCTACACCTTC
v_gene: TRBV28; d_gene: NA; j_gene: TRBJ1-6; abundance: NA; CDR3aa: CASSFRASYNSPLHF; CDR3nt: TGTGCCAGCAGTTTTCGTGCCAGCTATAATTCACCCCTCCACTTT
v_gene: TRBV3-1/TRBV3-2; d_gene: TRBD1; j_gene: TRBJ2-2; abundance: NA; CDR3aa: CASSQEGQGARNTGELFF; CDR3nt: TGTGCCAGCAGCCAAGAAGGACAGGGGGCGCGGAACACCGGGGAGCTGTTTTTT
v_gene: TRBV10-1; d_gene: NA; j_gene: TRBJ2-2; abundance: once; CDR3aa: CASSRDISNTGELFF; CDR3nt: TGCGCCAGCAGTCGGGACATTTCGAACACCGGGGAGCTGTTTTTT
v_gene: TRBV28; d_gene: NA; j_gene: TRBJ2-7; abundance: NA; CDR3aa: CASSLSADSYEQYF; CDR3nt: TGTGCCAGCAGTTTATCGGCGGACTCCTACGAGCAGTACTTC
v_gene: TRBV5-1; d_gene: NA; j_gene: TRBJ1-6; abundance: NA; CDR3aa: CASRGAENSPLHF; CDR3nt: TGCGCCAGCAGAGGGGCCGAAAATTCACCCCTCCACTTT
v_gene: TRBV5-1; d_gene: NA; j_gene: TRBJ1-3; abundance: NA; CDR3aa: CASSLDSSGNTIYF; CDR3nt: TGCGCCAGCAGCTTGGACAGTTCTGGAAACACCATATATTTT
v_gene: TRBV5-1; d_gene: NA; j_gene: TRBJ1-4; abundance: NA; CDR3aa: CASSPFPITNEKLFF; CDR3nt: TGCGCCAGCAGCCCTTTTCCTATAACTAATGAAAAACTGTTTTTT
v_gene: TRBV20-1; d_gene: NA; j_gene: TRBJ2-7; abundance: NA; CDR3aa: CSASMWPQVMSSYEQYF; CDR3nt: TGCAGTGCCAGTATGTGGCCCCAGGTTATGAGCTCCTACGAGCAGTACTTC
v_gene: TRBV12-5; d_gene: NA; j_gene: TRBJ1-5; abundance: NA; CDR3aa: CASGDSYSNQPQHF; CDR3nt: TGTGCTAGTGGCGACAGCTATAGCAATCAGCCCCAGCATTTT
v_gene: TRBV6-6; d_gene: NA; j_gene: TRBJ1-2; abundance: NA; CDR3aa: CASSERAPGGYGYTF; CDR3nt: TGTGCCAGCAGCGAACGGGCCCCGGGGGGCTATGGCTACACCTTC
v_gene: TRBV11-1; d_gene: TRBD2; j_gene: TRBJ2-1; abundance: few; CDR3aa: CASSLSGGRSYNEQFF; CDR3nt: TGTGCCAGCAGCTTAAGCGGGGGGCGCTCCTACAATGAGCAGTTCTTC
v_gene: TRBV18; d_gene: NA; j_gene: TRBJ2-1; abundance: NA; CDR3aa: CASSPSVSGGNEQFF; CDR3nt: TGTGCCAGCTCACCTTCGGTGTCAGGAGGGAATGAGCAGTTCTTC
v_gene: TRBV19; d_gene: TRBD1; j_gene: TRBJ1-5; abundance: NA; CDR3aa: CASSFRQGYSNQPQHF; CDR3nt: TGTGCCAGTAGTTTCCGACAGGGGTATAGCAATCAGCCCCAGCATTTT
v_gene: TRBV27; d_gene: TRBD1; j_gene: TRBJ1-6; abundance: NA; CDR3aa: CASSSGGVQAAFGSPLHF; CDR3nt: TGTGCCAGCAGTTCAGGGGGTGTCCAGGCGGCCTTTGGTTCACCCCTCCACTTT
v_gene: TRBV7-9; d_gene: NA; j_gene: TRBJ2-3; abundance: NA; CDR3aa: CASSLDSDTQYF; CDR3nt: TGTGCCAGCAGCTTAGACTCAGATACGCAGTATTTT
v_gene: TRBV5-4; d_gene: TRBD1; j_gene: TRBJ1-4; abundance: few; CDR3aa: CASSWGQGGEKLFF; CDR3nt: TGTGCCAGCAGCTGGGGACAGGGAGGCGAAAAACTGTTTTTT
v_gene: TRBV12-3/TRBV12-4; d_gene: NA; j_gene: TRBJ1-5; abundance: NA; CDR3aa: CASSLYQPQHF; CDR3nt: TGTGCCAGCAGCCTCTATCAGCCCCAGCATTTT